Below, 30 T cell receptor beta chains from the same sample are listed, as sequenced in a study of blood T cells in healthy people across ages. Primers used in a second PCR of about 7 to 12 cycles were a sample-barcoded 5' primer and a J-beta primer mix. TCRdb redid the calling of the 5' RACE reads with MiXCR, one entry per CDR3 protein. The data show about 510,000 distinct CDR3 sequences, 25% to 35% seen once. These same records also appear under a second study, on T cells of mothers and their children.

Sequencing was performed on blood. Receptors originate from a boy between 2 and 10 years old in good health.

This clonotype was observed a handful of times. V is TRBV29-1 and J is TRBJ1-2; TRBD1 might be the D (6 bases). The germline V and J ends were trimmed by 2 bases and 4 bases, with 8 bases remaining between them. This CDR3 spans 12 amino acids. Germline assignment: CDR1 SQVTM and CDR2 ANQGSEA. The CDR3: CSVERGGYGYTF. Written as DNA, the CDR3 is TGCAGCGTTGAAAGGGGGGGCTATGGCTACACCTTC.

V and J are TRBV5-1 and TRBJ2-5, with TRBD1 matching over 11 bases. The CDR3 has 16 amino acids. The ends lost 4 bases at V and 5 bases at J; junction bases unmatched: 10. Germline CDR1 is SGHRS and CDR2 is YFSETQ. DNA of the CDR3: TGCGCCAGCAGCCTGGCGGGACAGGGGGGTTCGGAGACCCAGTACTTC. Protein product: CASSLAGQGGSETQYF.

The chain has TRBV10-3 and TRBJ2-7; no clear D gene. The CDR3 sequence is 13 residues long. Trimming cost V 3 bases and J 2 bases, with 8 bases left between them. Germline loops: CDR1 ENHRY, CDR2 SYGVKD. The CDR3 loop reads CAISDGTAYEQYF. The CDR3 coding sequence is TGTGCCATCAGTGATGGCACCGCCTACGAGCAGTACTTC.

This clonotype was counted only a few times. The chain carries TRBV29-1 and TRBJ1-2, with D hard to call. V lost 0 bases and J 2 bases, leaving 7 bases between the germline ends. The CDR3 covers 13 residues. Germline loops: CDR1 SQVTM, CDR2 ANQGSEA. For the CDR3, the DNA is TGCAGCGTTGAAGATCTAGCGAACTATGGCTACACCTTC. Translation gives CSVEDLANYGYTF.

This clonotype was seen only a few times. This chain links TRBV9 with TRBJ2-7; 7 positions match TRBD1. Germline CDR1 is SGDLS and CDR2 is YYNGEE. Germline trimming cut 4 bases from V and 5 bases from J; bases unmatched to any gene: 9. The CDR3 is made up of 14 amino acids. CDR3 nucleotides: TGTGCCAGCAGCCCGGACAGGCTCATGGACGAGCAGTACTTC. It is translated as CASSPDRLMDEQYF.

The V and J genes are TRBV18 and TRBJ2-4, with D perhaps TRBD2 (6 bases). V lost 4 bases, J lost 8 bases, and 12 bases lay in between. The germline gives CDR1 KGHSH, CDR2 LQKENI. The CDR3 spans 13 residues. The CDR3 loop is CASSRGAGDIQYF. The CDR3 region has the DNA TGTGCCAGCTCACGCGGGGCCGGGGACATTCAGTACTTC.

Only a few counts were recorded for this clonotype. This chain joins TRBV20-1 and TRBJ2-4, with D unresolved. Germline V gene lookup returns CDR1 DFQATT and CDR2 SNEGSKA (reference sequence). The V end was cut by 3 bases, the J end by 7 bases, with 16 bases between. CDR3 length equals 14 residues. The CDR3 DNA reads as TGCAGTGCTAGTCTCGAGACTGGCGATAACATTCAGTACTTC. Protein product: CSASLETGDNIQYF.

This clonotype was counted between two and nine times. This chain links TRBV20-1 with TRBJ2-4; 7 bases are a match to TRBD2. The CDR3 extends over 15 amino acids. Germline values: CDR1 DFQATT, CDR2 SNEGSKA (reference sequence). Germline trimming cut 0 bases from V and 0 bases from J; bases unmatched to any gene: 2. CDR3 protein: CSARDLAVAKNIQYF. The CDR3 DNA reads as TGCAGTGCTAGAGACCTAGCGGTAGCCAAAAACATTCAGTACTTC.

This clonotype appeared a few times. The chain links TRBV5-1 to TRBJ2-1; 11 bases are a match to TRBD2. The assigned J gene may be wrong: the sequence end matches TRBJ2-7 better. Germline-derived CDR1 and CDR2 are SGHRS and YFSETQ. This CDR3 has 15 amino acids. As DNA, the CDR3 is TGCGCCAGCAGCTTGGTGGCTAGCGGGGGGTACGAGCAGTACTTC. Protein sequence: CASSLVASGGYEQYF.

J is TRBJ2-1 and V is TRBV20-1, with TRBD2 identical over 10 bases. V shed 5 bases and J 8 bases; nucleotides not matched to a gene: 9. Germline CDR1 DFQATT, CDR2 SNEGSKA (reference sequence). The length of the CDR3 is 14 residues. CDR3 amino acids: CSAPPSGRVYEQFF. Written as DNA, the CDR3 is TGCAGTGCTCCCCCAAGCGGGAGGGTATATGAGCAGTTCTTC.

The chain joins TRBV11-2 to TRBJ2-7, with 8 bases aligning to TRBD2. Looked up from germline, CDR1 is SGHAT and CDR2 is FQNNGV. CDR3 length: 14 amino acids. The J segment lost 7 bases and the V segment lost 1 base, leaving 6 bases of the junction unmatched. The CDR3 sequence: CASSLVAGGGEQYF. CDR3 nucleotide sequence: TGTGCCAGCAGCTTAGTGGCGGGAGGAGGGGAGCAGTACTTC.

About this clonotype: The junction departs from germline at one end; a sequencing error may be responsible. This chain uses TRBV6-2 or TRBV6-3 with TRBJ1-5, with D unresolved. CDR1 is MNHEY and CDR2 is SVGEGT in the germline V gene. CDR3 length: 15 amino acids. CDR3 DNA sequence: TGTGCCAGCCGTTATGGGCGGTATAGCAATCAGCCCCAGCATTTT. Protein: CASRYGRYSNQPQHF.

The sample holds a few counts of this clonotype. The chain recombines TRBV27 with TRBJ2-5, with 10 bases that match TRBD2. The trim removed 6 bases at V and 2 bases at J, leaving 3 bases unmatched. The CDR3 covers 14 residues. CDR1 is MNHEY and CDR2 is SMNVEV in the germline V gene (reference sequence). CDR3 nucleotides: TGTGCCAGCAGAAGGACTAGCGGACAAGAGACCCAGTACTTC. Its translation is CASRRTSGQETQYF.

This clonotype was seen only a few times. The chain uses TRBV5-1 and TRBJ2-2; no clear D gene. V lost 0 bases to trimming and J lost 0 bases, with 12 bases between them. From germline, CDR1 is SGHRS and CDR2 YFSETQ. This CDR3 comprises 17 residues. CDR3 nucleotides: TGCGCCAGCAGCTTGGTCATTTGGCGGCCGAACACCGGGGAGCTGTTTTTT. Its protein is CASSLVIWRPNTGELFF.

The chain joins TRBV3-1 to TRBJ2-5; 9 bases match TRBD2. V shed 1 base and J 14 bases; nucleotides not matched to a gene: 5. Germline V gene lookup returns CDR1 LGHDT and CDR2 YNNKEL (reference sequence). There are 12 residues in the CDR3. CDR3 DNA: TGTGCCAGCAGCCAAGTACTAGCGGGTGTCTACTTC. This gives the protein CASSQVLAGVYF.

V and J are TRBV29-1 and TRBJ2-4, with D tentatively TRBD1 or TRBD2 (5 bases each). Germline V CDR1 and CDR2: SQVTM, ANQGSEA. The CDR3 runs to 15 residues. V gave up 7 bases and J gave up 8 bases, with 24 bases separating them. This CDR3 reads CSAGPTWGTGDIQYF. The CDR3 bases are TGCAGCGCCGGACCCACTTGGGGGACCGGGGACATTCAGTACTTC.

This chain joins TRBV3-1 and TRBJ2-7; either TRBD1 or TRBD2 may fit D (6 bases each). The CDR3 is 15 residues long. Germline V gene sequence: CDR1 LGHDT, CDR2 YNNKEL (reference sequence). V was cut by 2 bases and J by 4 bases, with 15 bases left in between. The DNA for the CDR3 is TGTGCCAGCAGCCAACCCGCGGAAGGGGGGTACGAGCAGTACTTC. Translated, it gives CASSQPAEGGYEQYF.

This clonotype appeared a few times. This chain connects TRBV12-3 or TRBV12-4 to TRBJ2-6; 7 nucleotides align to TRBD1. Trimming removed 7 bases from V and 0 bases from J; junction bases left unmatched: 3. The CDR3 contains 15 residues. CDR3 region: CASTTGVSGANVLTF. The CDR3 nucleotides are TGTGCCAGCACCACAGGGGTCTCTGGGGCCAACGTCCTGACTTTC.

The V gene is TRBV7-2, the J gene TRBJ2-1; 7 bases are shared with TRBD2. The CDR3 runs 16 residues. V lost 7 bases and J lost 8; bases outside the gene matches: 17. CDR1 and CDR2 from the germline V gene are SGHTA and FQGNSA. This CDR3 reads CASTRPLTSFNDEQFF. The CDR3 DNA sequence: TGTGCCAGCACCCGACCCCTGACTAGCTTTAACGATGAGCAGTTCTTC.

This clonotype has more than one count but fewer than ten. The chain uses TRBV3-1 and TRBJ2-3; no definite D call. V was trimmed by 4 bases and J by 2 bases, leaving 10 bases between them. The CDR3 loop spans 14 amino acids. The germline V gene encodes CDR1 LGHDT and CDR2 YNNKEL (reference sequence). CDR3 protein: CASSRKGTTDTQYF. The CDR3 DNA sequence: TGTGCCAGCAGCCGGAAGGGTACCACAGATACGCAGTATTTT.

The chain has TRBV9 and TRBJ2-4; TRBD2 matches at 9 bases. The germline V gene has CDR1 SGDLS and CDR2 YYNGEE. The length of the CDR3 is 13 residues. With 3 bases clipped from V and 5 bases from J, the junction kept 0 bases outside the gene matches. The CDR3 here is CASSASGENIQYF. CDR3 bases: TGTGCCAGCAGCGCTAGCGGGGAAAACATTCAGTACTTC.

V usage is TRBV18 and J usage is TRBJ1-2, with a tentative D call TRBD1 (6 bases). Germline assignment: CDR1 KGHSH and CDR2 LQKENI. The V end was cut by 3 bases, the J end by 2 bases, with 16 bases between. This CDR3 spans 16 amino acids. The CDR3 sequence is CASSPETGNINYGYTF. The CDR3 coding sequence is TGTGCCAGCTCACCCGAAACAGGGAATATCAACTATGGCTACACCTTC.

This clonotype has just a few counts. The chain links TRBV5-1 to TRBJ2-3, with 7 nucleotides matching TRBD1. Germline values: CDR1 SGHRS, CDR2 YFSETQ. This CDR3 comprises 15 residues. V lost 4 bases and J lost 1; bases outside the gene matches: 6. The CDR3 bases are TGCGCCAGCAGCACGAAAGGACAGGGCACAGATACGCAGTATTTT. Amino acid sequence: CASSTKGQGTDTQYF.

V is TRBV14 and J is TRBJ2-5; maybe TRBD2 (6 bases). The J call could be wrong; TRBJ2-1 is a better fit for the DNA end. The length of the CDR3 is 14 residues. Germline-derived CDR1 and CDR2 are SGHDN and FVKESK. CDR3 sequence: CASSRPSVYNEQFF. The DNA for the CDR3 is TGTGCCAGCAGTCGTCCTAGCGTCTACAATGAGCAGTTCTTC.

The sample holds a few counts of this clonotype. This chain's CDR3 is CSGGQGATNEKLFF. CDR3 bases: TGCAGCGGGGGACAGGGGGCGACTAATGAAAAACTGTTTTTT. The chain employs TRBV20-1 and TRBJ1-4, with 12 positions matching TRBD1. Germline V CDR1 and CDR2: DFQATT, SNEGSKA (reference sequence). The CDR3 is 14 residues long.

The chain carries TRBV25-1 and TRBJ1-1; no reliable D call. This CDR3 has 13 amino acids. Trimming cost V 2 bases and J 11 bases, with 15 bases left between them. Germline V CDR1 and CDR2: MGHDK, SYGVNS. The CDR3 sequence: CASSEGLAGGAFF. In DNA form, the CDR3 reads TGTGCCAGCAGTGAAGGCTTAGCAGGAGGGGCTTTCTTT.

This clonotype came up a few times. The chain carries TRBV20-1 and TRBJ2-1; TRBD2 aligns across 12 bases. CDR3 length: 17 amino acids. Looked up from germline, CDR1 is DFQATT and CDR2 is SNEGSKA (reference sequence). The V segment lost 2 bases and the J segment 0 bases; nucleotides outside the gene matches: 5. CDR3 loop: CSARSPTSGSSYNEQFF. The CDR3 DNA is TGCAGTGCTAGATCCCCGACTAGCGGGAGCTCCTACAATGAGCAGTTCTTC.

The J gene is TRBJ2-2, the V gene TRBV3-1, with D perhaps being TRBD1 or TRBD2 (6 bases each). Per the germline V gene, CDR1 is LGHDT and CDR2 is YNNKEL (reference sequence). V lost 5 bases, J lost 4 bases, and 17 bases lay in between. This CDR3 comprises 16 residues. The CDR3 is CASSTVSGGGTGELFF. Here the CDR3 DNA reads TGTGCCAGCAGCACGGTCTCCGGAGGGGGCACCGGGGAGCTGTTTTTT.

V is TRBV9 and J is TRBJ2-3; D is possibly TRBD2 (7 bases). Per germline, CDR1 SGDLS and CDR2 YYNGEE. There are 17 residues in the CDR3. V lost 2 bases to trimming and J lost 3 bases, with 19 bases between them. The CDR3 nucleotides read TGTGCCAGCAGCGTGTCCCATACCGGGGGGCCGACAGATACGCAGTATTTT. It codes for CASSVSHTGGPTDTQYF.

This clonotype was counted between two and nine times. V usage is TRBV10-3 and J usage is TRBJ2-5; the D gene is possibly TRBD2 (6 bases). Trimming left V 7 bases short and J 4 bases short, with 22 bases between. Germline V gene data show CDR1 as ENHRY and CDR2 as SYGVKD. The CDR3 contains 16 residues. CDR3 in DNA: TGTGCCATCAAGGCCGGAGGGGCAGGGACGGGAGAGACCCAGTACTTC. Protein sequence: CAIKAGGAGTGETQYF.